This is a list of T cell receptor beta chains from one sample in a study of beta chain features in type 1 diabetes. Sequencing was performed with immunoSEQ multiplex PCR; in TCRdb, only in-frame clones are kept and a portion is missing. The profile shows 200,000 to 250,000 clones, about 71% of them singletons. Source material: naive CD4+ T cells from blood. Receptor source: a man younger than 40 in good health. CDR3s include the opening cysteine and the closing phenylalanine or tryptophan.

TRBJ2-1	TRBV7-2	CASSSRQGSSYNEQFF
TRBJ2-1	TRBV20-1	CSARLRDEQFF
TRBJ2-1	TRBV30	CAWSVRRHPNNEQFF
TRBJ1-1	TRBV5-6	CASSVGNPEAFF
TRBJ2-1	TRBV9	CASSATSGRHNEQFF
TRBJ2-1	TRBV20-1	CSVGPLKFF
TRBJ2-3	TRBV5-1	CASSPSGPSTDTQYF
TRBJ2-5	TRBV29-1	CSVDDQLETQYF
TRBJ2-7	TRBV7-2	CASSPRSTYEQYF
TRBJ2-7	TRBV19	CASSIFAGSYEQYF
TRBJ1-5	TRBV7-2	CASSPGQGAPNQPQHF
TRBJ2-7	TRBV4-1	CASSQVRQGVDEQYF
TRBJ2-1	TRBV29-1	CSVEPSTRRNEQFF
TRBJ2-5	TRBV30	CACYEGTQYF
TRBJ2-7	TRBV13	CASSPLGLAGESREQYF
TRBJ2-7	TRBV28	CASSNSQGVVDEQYF
TRBJ2-5	TRBV6-5	CASSSRDSRGETQYF
TRBJ2-5	TRBV7-2	CASSKNRVTVETQYF
TRBJ2-2	TRBV19	CASSIIGPNTGELFF
TRBJ2-7	TRBV7-2	CASSFYLTSSYEQYF
TRBJ2-5	TRBV13	CASGYKGGETQYF
TRBJ2-3	TRBV4-1	CASSQDNVDTQYF
TRBJ2-3	TRBV29-1	CSVGRTDTQYF
TRBJ2-1	TRBV13	CASSLAYRVNEQFF
TRBJ2-1	TRBV5-1	CASSRRLGNNEQFF
TRBJ2-5	TRBV29-1	CSARPGQGAWETQYF
TRBJ2-3	TRBV9	CASSPQLGGGTDTQYF
TRBJ2-7	TRBV25-1	CASSDPRGLAGRYEQYF
TRBJ2-7	TRBV10-3	CAISEGRQGGVQYF
TRBJ2-5	TRBV7-2	CASSYPGLPTQYF
TRBJ2-7	TRBV29-1	CSVAAATYEQYF
TRBJ2-4	TRBV27	CASSRDRGSNIQYF